Listed below are T cell receptor beta chains from one sample, sequenced in a study of shared clonotypes between healthy human individuals. TCRdb keeps only in-frame clones here, not all; method: immunoSEQ multiplex PCR. The sample comprises hundreds of thousands of clones, less than 85% of which are singletons, and 1.5% to 2% rests with the top ten. Sequencing input: memory CD4+ T cells sorted from blood. These receptors all stem from a woman in her twenties or thirties in good health. Each CDR3 is given with its conserved first and last residue. The D gene is left open where the match is weak. The size field is filled for only some rows; it gives once, few, many or a size class.

D	J	size	V	CDR3	DNA
-	TRBJ2-7	-	TRBV28	CASSFAGGYEQYF	TGTGCCAGCAGTTTTGCAGGGGGGTACGAGCAGTACTTC
TRBD1	TRBJ1-5	-	TRBV4-2	CASSHRTGAGNQPQHF	TGTGCCAGCAGCCACCGTACAGGGGCGGGCAATCAGCCCCAGCATTTT
-	TRBJ2-3	-	TRBV5-1	CASSLAKPTDTQYF	TGCGCCAGCAGCTTGGCGAAACCCACAGATACGCAGTATTTT
-	TRBJ2-7	once	TRBV27	CGLNRDLCYHEQYF	TGTGGACTAAACAGGGACTTGTGTTATCACGAGCAGTACTTC
TRBD1	TRBJ1-5	-	TRBV4-1	CASSQETGAKNQPQHF	TGCGCCAGCAGCCAAGAGACAGGGGCGAAGAATCAGCCCCAGCATTTT
TRBD1	TRBJ1-1	-	TRBV28	CASSPGGENTEAFF	TGTGCCAGCAGCCCAGGGGGAGAAAACACTGAAGCTTTCTTT
TRBD2	TRBJ2-5	-	TRBV19	CASSSGREYTETQYF	TGTGCCAGTAGTAGCGGGCGGGAGTACACAGAGACCCAGTACTTC
TRBD2	TRBJ2-2	-	TRBV7-3	CASSLGLAENTGELFF	TGTGCCAGCAGCTTGGGACTAGCGGAGAACACCGGGGAGCTGTTTTTT
TRBD2	TRBJ2-7	-	TRBV7-9	CASSTRSSGTYEQYF	TGTGCCAGCAGCACCCGATCTAGCGGGACCTACGAGCAGTACTTC
TRBD2	TRBJ2-4	-	TRBV28	CASSFSLAANIQYF	TGTGCCAGCAGTTTCAGTCTAGCGGCGAACATTCAGTACTTC
TRBD1	TRBJ2-7	-	TRBV19	CASSGTGDSEQYF	TGTGCCAGTAGTGGGACAGGGGATTCCGAGCAGTACTTC
-	TRBJ1-5	-	TRBV6-4	CASSDPSWGNQPQHF	TGTGCCAGCTCAGATCCCTCGTGGGGCAATCAGCCCCAGCATTTT
-	TRBJ1-2	-	TRBV5-1	CASSFSYGENYGYTF	TGCGCCAGCAGCTTTTCGTACGGTGAAAACTATGGCTACACCTTC
-	TRBJ1-4	-	TRBV28	CASSRLLGAEEKLFF	TGTGCCAGCAGCCGCCTGTTGGGGGCTGAAGAAAAACTGTTTTTT
TRBD1	TRBJ2-7	few	TRBV4-1	CASSHDRVGTYEQYF	TGCGCCAGCAGCCACGACAGGGTGGGGACCTACGAGCAGTACTTC
-	TRBJ1-2	-	TRBV5-1	CASSLDTEVYGYTF	TGCGCCAGCAGCTTGGATACAGAAGTCTATGGCTACACCTTC
-	TRBJ2-3	-	TRBV15	CATSRLPAVGTDTQYF	TGTGCCACCAGCAGACTCCCGGCGGTGGGAACAGATACGCAGTATTTT
TRBD2	TRBJ2-3	-	TRBV4-2	CASSLKLAGGVDTQYF	TGTGCCAGCAGCCTGAAACTAGCGGGAGGGGTAGATACGCAGTATTTT
-	TRBJ2-3	-	TRBV7-9	CASSLVGRADTQYF	TGTGCCAGCAGCTTAGTAGGTAGGGCAGATACGCAGTATTTT
-	TRBJ2-5	once	TRBV2	CASSEAQETQYF	TGTGCCAGCAGTGAAGCTCAAGAGACCCAGTACTTC
-	TRBJ2-1	few	TRBV5-1	CASSNEGGYNEQFF	TGCGCCAGCAGCAATGAAGGGGGTTACAATGAGCAGTTCTTC
-	TRBJ1-2	few	TRBV27	CASSLGLPGYGYTF	TGTGCCAGCAGTTTAGGGTTGCCTGGCTATGGCTACACCTTC
-	TRBJ2-6	-	TRBV28	CASLPSHTGANVLTF	TGTGCCAGCCTTCCCAGCCATACTGGGGCCAACGTCCTGACTTTC
TRBD2	TRBJ2-6	once	TRBV4-2	CASSHVGGANSGANVLTF	TGTGCCAGCAGCCACGTCGGGGGGGCGAATTCTGGGGCCAACGTCCTGACTTTC
-	TRBJ2-3	-	TRBV20-1	CSAPGHTQYF	TGCAGTGCTCCCGGCCATACGCAGTATTTT
-	TRBJ2-5	-	TRBV6-5	CASSYRVGETQYF	TGTGCCAGCAGTTACAGGGTAGGAGAGACCCAGTACTTC
TRBD1	TRBJ2-2	few	TRBV6-5	CASSTGQMNTGELFF	TGTGCCAGCAGCACGGGACAGATGAACACCGGGGAGCTGTTTTTT
-	TRBJ1-5	-	TRBV19	CASTAGNQPQHF	TGTGCCAGTACAGCGGGGAATCAGCCCCAGCATTTT
TRBD2	TRBJ2-5	-	TRBV27	CASSPELAGEETQYF	TGTGCCAGCAGTCCAGAACTAGCGGGAGAAGAGACCCAGTACTTC
-	TRBJ1-3	-	TRBV10-3	CAISEDAGNTIYF	TGTGCCATCAGTGAAGATGCCGGAAACACCATATATTTT
-	TRBJ2-1	many	TRBV5-1	CASSLDNVLYNEQFF	TGCGCCAGCAGCTTGGACAATGTACTCTACAATGAGCAGTTCTTC
-	TRBJ2-1	-	TRBV5-1	CASSLSVSSYNEQFF	TGCGCCAGCAGCCTCTCCGTGAGCTCCTACAATGAGCAGTTCTTC
TRBD2	TRBJ2-7	-	TRBV7-2	CASSLNFLAGNHEQYF	TGTGCCAGCAGCTTAAATTTTCTAGCGGGAAACCACGAGCAGTACTTC
-	TRBJ1-5	-	TRBV27	CASSFRGRGNQPQHF	TGTGCCAGCAGTTTTCGGGGGCGAGGCAATCAGCCCCAGCATTTT
-	TRBJ1-5	-	TRBV7-2	CASSLSPGNQPQHF	TGTGCCAGCAGCTTATCGCCGGGGAATCAGCCCCAGCATTTT
-	TRBJ2-1	-	TRBV7-8	CASSLVGGGKGNEQFF	TGTGCCAGCAGCTTAGTTGGAGGCGGGAAAGGCAATGAGCAGTTCTTC
-	TRBJ2-4	once	TRBV30	CAWSTKNIQYF	TGTGCCTGGAGTACCAAAAACATTCAGTACTTC
-	TRBJ2-1	-	TRBV27	CASTGHSGGDEQFF	TGTGCCAGCACCGGACATAGCGGAGGGGATGAGCAGTTCTTC
TRBD1	TRBJ2-4	-	TRBV5-1	CASSRDRGLAKNIQYF	TGCGCCAGCAGCCGGGACAGGGGTCTAGCCAAAAACATTCAGTACTTC
-	TRBJ1-5	-	TRBV28	CASSLLQGIQPQHF	TGTGCCAGCAGTTTACTTCAGGGGATCCAGCCCCAGCATTTT